The 25 T cell receptor beta chains below all came from one sample that was sequenced in a study of blood T cell repertoires in COVID-19. Sequencing used immunoSEQ multiplex PCR; TCRdb keeps in-frame clones, though not all of them. This table holds approximately 500,000 clones, less than 90% found once. Sample: peripheral blood. These receptors were collected from a woman in her fifties or sixties with COVID-19, enrolled during active disease.

The V call is TRBV7-3, the J call TRBJ2-3; 7 bases fit TRBD1. J was trimmed by 0 bases and V by 4 bases; bases with no gene match: 4. The CDR3 is made up of 15 amino acids. CDR1 SGHTA and CDR2 FQGTGA come from the germline V gene. CDR3 residues: CASSSTGVSTDTQYF. In DNA form, the CDR3 reads TGTGCCAGCAGCTCTACAGGGGTCAGCACAGATACGCAGTATTTT.

In its sample, this clone was seen once. The rearrangement uses TRBV28 and TRBJ1-2, with 7 bases identical to TRBD1. Germline CDR1 MDHEN, CDR2 SYDVKM. The CDR3 has 14 residues. V gave up 1 base and J gave up 5 bases; unmatched junction bases: 4. CDR3 protein: CASSLSQGNYGYTF. As DNA, the CDR3 is TGTGCCAGCAGTTTATCACAGGGGAATTATGGCTACACCTTC.

This CDR3 reads CAWSEGGTYQPQHF. The CDR3 DNA reads TGTGCCTGGTCAGAGGGAGGGACTTATCAGCCCCAGCATTTT. The rearrangement uses TRBV30 and TRBJ1-5, with D possibly matching TRBD1 (5 bases). This CDR3 is 14 amino acids long. Between the trimmed V and J ends, which lost 5 bases and 5 bases, there was a span of 16 bases. Germline V gene lookup returns CDR1 GTSNPN and CDR2 SVGIG (reference sequence).

The chain combines TRBV27 with TRBJ2-1; no reliable D call. Trimming took 3 bases from V and 9 from J, leaving 6 bases between them. Germline values: CDR1 MNHEY, CDR2 SMNVEV (reference sequence). CDR3 length equals 11 residues. CDR3 amino acids: CASSLYGEQFF. DNA of the CDR3: TGTGCCAGCAGTTTGTACGGTGAGCAGTTCTTC.

The chain uses TRBV10-3 and TRBJ1-4, with unresolved D. Germline V CDR1 and CDR2: ENHRY, SYGVKD. This CDR3 has 14 amino acids. V was trimmed by 2 bases and J by 4 bases, leaving 8 bases between them. CDR3 sequence (DNA): TGTGCCATCAGTGAGGGCGGCAATAATGAAAAACTGTTTTTT. Translation: CAISEGGNNEKLFF.

The genes are TRBV11-2 and TRBJ1-4; D gene ambiguous. In germline, CDR1 is SGHAT, CDR2 FQNNGV. The CDR3 consists of 17 residues. The V gene lost 5 bases and the J gene lost 0 bases, with 16 bases spanning the gap. The CDR3 reads CASSPNPQVATNEKLFF. In nucleotides, the CDR3 is TGTGCCAGCAGCCCCAATCCCCAGGTTGCAACTAATGAAAAACTGTTTTTT.

This clone was seen once. The gene calls are TRBV3-1 (or the pseudogene TRBV3-2) and TRBJ2-1; D is unresolved. CDR3 length equals 11 residues. Germline V gene lookup returns CDR1 LGHDT and CDR2 YNNKEL (reference sequence). Deletions cut 5 bases from V and 9 bases from J, with 8 bases between. The CDR3 loop reads CASSFLSEQFF. For the CDR3, the DNA is TGTGCCAGCAGCTTTCTCAGTGAGCAGTTCTTC.

Notes on this clone: Other DNA sequences in the same sample also yield this CDR3. The rearrangement links TRBV5-1 to TRBJ2-1; 7 bases are shared with TRBD2. CDR1 and CDR2 (germline): SGHRS, YFSETQ. The V gene end was trimmed by 7 bases and the J gene end by 0 bases; junction bases not matched to a gene: 4. This CDR3 comprises 14 residues. In nucleotides, the CDR3 is TGCGCCAGCTCTAGCGGAAGCTCCTACAATGAGCAGTTCTTC. This translates into CASSSGSSYNEQFF.

The rearrangement links TRBV18 to TRBJ1-1, with no clear D. V lost 4 bases to trimming and J lost 2 bases, with 8 bases between them. Germline lookup yields CDR1 KGHSH and CDR2 LQKENI. The CDR3 runs to 13 residues. CDR3 DNA: TGTGCCAGCTCACGCCCAGATAACACTGAAGCTTTCTTT. This codes for CASSRPDNTEAFF.

J is TRBJ1-5 and V is TRBV25-1; possible D gene TRBD1, 6 bases. This CDR3 has 16 residues. Deletions cut 4 bases from V and 2 bases from J, with 15 bases between. Germline CDR1 and CDR2: MGHDK and SYGVNS. CDR3 residues: CASSGRDRWGNQPQHF. CDR3 DNA sequence: TGTGCCAGCAGTGGCCGAGACAGGTGGGGCAATCAGCCCCAGCATTTT.

This clone has a handful of counts. V and J are TRBV7-9 and TRBJ1-5; D is perhaps TRBD1 (5 bases). Trimming left V 5 bases short and J 5 bases short, with 10 bases between. The CDR3 loop spans 13 amino acids. Germline V gives CDR1 SEHNR, CDR2 FQNEAQ (reference sequence). The CDR3, as DNA: TGTGCCAGCAGCAGGGGCACGGATCAGCCCCAGCATTTT. Residues: CASSRGTDQPQHF.

The CDR3 DNA sequence: TGTGCCAGCGACTTATCAGAGGCCACTGAAGCTTTCTTT. Translated, it gives CASDLSEATEAFF. The rearrangement uses TRBV7-9 and TRBJ1-1; D call uncertain. The V gene's germline CDR1 is SEHNR and CDR2 FQNEAQ (reference sequence). Trimming took 8 bases from V and 4 from J, leaving 14 bases between them. CDR3 length: 13 residues.

The chain recombines TRBV7-6 with TRBJ2-1, with D perhaps matching TRBD2 (5 bases). The CDR3 runs 16 residues. Germline V gene data show CDR1 as SGHVS and CDR2 as FNYEAQ. Trimming shortened V by 2 bases and J by 0 bases, and 11 bases separated the two germline ends. The CDR3 DNA reads TGTGCCAGCAGCTTATTTAGCGCGAGCTCCTACAATGAGCAGTTCTTC. This encodes CASSLFSASSYNEQFF.

The V call is TRBV18, the J call TRBJ1-2; unclear D gene. The CDR3 spans 13 residues. Germline CDR1 is KGHSH and CDR2 is LQKENI. Trimming stripped 2 bases from V and 10 bases from J, with 14 bases between. This chain's CDR3 is CASSPRQSSDYTF. The DNA of the CDR3 is TGTGCCAGCTCACCAAGACAATCCTCCGACTACACCTTC. The full variable domain, in which reference TRBV18 and TRBJ1-2 provide the parts outside the CDR3, is NAGVMQNPRHLVRRRGQEARLRCSPMKGHSHVYWYRQLPEEGLKFMVYLQKENIIDESGMPKERFSAEFPKEGPSILRIQQVVRGDSAAYFCASSPRQSSDYTFGSGTRLTVV.

The chain combines TRBV7-8 with TRBJ1-1, with a weak D call TRBD1 (5 bases). The CDR3 has 16 amino acids. Germline assignment: CDR1 SGHVS and CDR2 FQNEAQ. V lost 3 bases and J lost 2, with 16 bases in between. CDR3 loop: CASSLARVGFNTEAFF. The DNA for the CDR3 is TGTGCCAGCAGCTTGGCCAGGGTGGGATTTAACACTGAAGCTTTCTTT.

This chain uses TRBV9 with TRBJ2-1; TRBD1 agrees at 9 bases. This CDR3 has 16 residues. The germline CDR1 and CDR2 sequences are SGDLS and YYNGEE. V dropped 3 bases and J dropped 4; count of bases not matched to a gene: 8. The CDR3 DNA follows: TGTGCCAGCAGCGCCGCCGGGACAGGGACATACAATGAGCAGTTCTTC. It specifies CASSAAGTGTYNEQFF.

This rearrangement joins TRBV10-2 to TRBJ2-3, with D uncertain. Germline CDR1 reads WSHSY; CDR2 reads SAAADI. Trimming took off 9 bases at V and 1 base at J, with 8 bases between the two ends. The CDR3 consists of 12 residues. In DNA form, the CDR3 reads TGCGCCAGTTCTACCGGCACAGATACGCAGTATTTT. Translating it yields CASSTGTDTQYF.

This sequence joins TRBV6-5 and TRBJ1-2, with 8 bases that match TRBD1. Trimming removed 5 bases from V and 4 bases from J; junction bases left unmatched: 6. The CDR3 contains 14 residues. Germline V gene sequence: CDR1 MNHEY, CDR2 SVGAGI. The CDR3 sequence is CASSTDRESYGYTF. The CDR3 nucleotides read TGTGCCAGCAGTACGGACAGGGAGAGCTATGGCTACACCTTC.

This rearrangement joins TRBV9 to TRBJ1-1; weak D call: TRBD1 (6 bases). CDR1 and CDR2 (germline): SGDLS, YYNGEE. V was shortened by 2 bases and J by 3 bases, with 11 bases between the two germline ends. The CDR3 has 14 amino acids. CDR3 in amino acids: CASSVLYRDTEAFF. The CDR3, as DNA: TGTGCCAGCAGCGTCCTTTACAGGGACACTGAAGCTTTCTTT.

V and J are TRBV7-9 and TRBJ1-1, with D perhaps TRBD1 (5 bases). Germline CDR1 and CDR2: SEHNR and FQNEAQ (reference sequence). The CDR3 has 14 amino acids. V lost 5 bases to trimming and J lost 10 bases, with 20 bases between them. DNA of the CDR3: TGTGCCAGCAGCGCGGGGCCAACCTCGGAGTCAGCTTTCTTT. Translation gives CASSAGPTSESAFF.

The chain carries TRBV19 and TRBJ1-2; D possibly corresponds to TRBD1 (6 bases). Germline V gene lookup returns CDR1 LNHDA and CDR2 SQIVND (reference sequence). The CDR3 covers 17 residues. The germline V and J ends were trimmed by 5 bases and 3 bases, with 22 bases remaining between them. The CDR3 sequence is CASSASGHKSGDYGYTF. CDR3 coding DNA: TGTGCCAGTAGTGCCTCGGGACACAAAAGTGGGGACTATGGCTACACCTTC. Full variable domain (outside the CDR3, taken from reference TRBV19 and TRBJ1-2): DGGITQSPKYLFRKEGQNVTLSCEQNLNHDAMYWYRQDPGQGLRLIYYSQIVNDFQKGDIAEGYSVSREKKESFPLTVTSAQKNPTAFYLCASSASGHKSGDYGYTFGSGTRLTVV.

The V and J genes are TRBV2 and TRBJ2-5, with D maybe TRBD1 (5 bases). This CDR3 has 12 residues. Trimming removed 8 bases at V and 5 bases at J, with 12 bases between. In germline, CDR1 is SNHLY, CDR2 FYNNEI. The CDR3 DNA reads TGTGCCAGCCTCAGGGTAGAGGAGACCCAGTACTTC. Translation: CASLRVEETQYF.

This rearrangement joins TRBV18 to TRBJ2-4, with TRBD1 matching over 9 bases. Trimming at V came to 3 bases and at J to 9 bases, leaving 6 bases not matched to a gene. The CDR3 is 14 residues long. The V gene's germline CDR1 is KGHSH and CDR2 LQKENI. CDR3 sequence reads: CASSPGQGFGIQYF. The DNA for the CDR3 is TGTGCCAGCTCACCTGGACAGGGGTTCGGCATTCAGTACTTC.

The chain employs TRBV19 and TRBJ1-1, with D possibly TRBD1 on 6 matching bases. The CDR3 is 13 residues long. With 2 bases removed from V and 5 bases from J, the gap between germline ends came to 9 bases. Looked up from germline, CDR1 is LNHDA and CDR2 is SQIVND (reference sequence). The CDR3 nucleotides are TGTGCCAGTAGTATAACAAGGGGGACTGAAGCTTTCTTT. This translates into CASSITRGTEAFF.

V and J are TRBV11-2 and TRBJ1-2; 8 positions agree with TRBD1. The CDR3 is 17 residues long. The J segment lost 5 bases and the V segment lost 5 bases, leaving 16 bases of the junction unmatched. Germline V CDR1 and CDR2: SGHAT, FQNNGV. This chain's CDR3 is CASSAVDRADIEYGYTF. In DNA, the CDR3 is TGTGCCAGCAGCGCGGTGGACAGGGCCGATATTGAGTATGGCTACACCTTC.